The following is a TCR beta chain sequence with its context. The protocol was immunoSEQ multiplex PCR, while the TCRdb copy is restricted to in-frame clones and leaves out a portion. The sample records about 680,000 clones, around 72% being singletons. This CDR3 contains 14 residues. Germline V gene data show CDR1 as MNHNY and CDR2 as SVGAGI (reference sequence). Trimming cost V 6 bases and J 0 bases, with 9 bases left between them. This specimen belongs to a study of shared clonotypes between healthy human individuals. The TCR was taken from a woman between 25 and 40 years old in good health. Sequencing input: memory CD4+ T cells sorted from blood. Noted subset: CD45RA-negative fraction. The rearrangement links TRBV6-6 to TRBJ2-1; D remains unclear. The CDR3: CASSPKSSYNEQFF. Here the CDR3 DNA reads TGTGCCAGCAGCCCAAAATCCTCCTACAATGAGCAGTTCTTC.